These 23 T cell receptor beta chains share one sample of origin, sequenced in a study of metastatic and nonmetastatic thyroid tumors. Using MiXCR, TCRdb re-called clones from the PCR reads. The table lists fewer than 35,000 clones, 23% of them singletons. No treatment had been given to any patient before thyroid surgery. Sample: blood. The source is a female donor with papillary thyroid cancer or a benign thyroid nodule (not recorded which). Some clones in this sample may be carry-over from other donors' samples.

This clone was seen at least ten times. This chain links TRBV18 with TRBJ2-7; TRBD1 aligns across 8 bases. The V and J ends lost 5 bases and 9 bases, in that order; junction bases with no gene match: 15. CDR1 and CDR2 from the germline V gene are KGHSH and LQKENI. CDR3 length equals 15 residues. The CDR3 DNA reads TGTGCCAGCTCAGCCGGGACAGGAGATTCTACGAGGCAGTACTTC. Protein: CASSAGTGDSTRQYF.

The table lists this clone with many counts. Written as DNA, the CDR3 is TGTGCCAGCAGCGGAATGGGACTAGCGGAGGATACGCAGTATTTT. Residues: CASSGMGLAEDTQYF. V is TRBV13 and J is TRBJ2-3; TRBD2 aligns across 11 bases. Germline trimming cut 5 bases from V and 6 bases from J; bases unmatched to any gene: 7. Per germline, CDR1 PRHDT and CDR2 FYEKMQ (reference sequence). This CDR3 region has 15 residues. Full variable domain (remainder filled in from reference TRBV13 and TRBJ2-3): AAGVIQSPRHLIKEKRETATLKCYPIPRHDTVYWYQQGPGQDPQFLISFYEKMQSDKGSIPDRFSAQQFSDYHSELNMSSLELGDSALYFCASSGMGLAEDTQYFGPGTRLTVL.

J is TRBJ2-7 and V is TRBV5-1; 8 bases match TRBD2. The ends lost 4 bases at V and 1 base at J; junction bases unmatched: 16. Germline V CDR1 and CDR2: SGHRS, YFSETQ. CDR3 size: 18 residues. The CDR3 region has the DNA TGCGCCAGCAGCGTGAAGGGACTAGAAGGAGAAAAATCCTACGAGCAGTACTTC. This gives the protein CASSVKGLEGEKSYEQYF.

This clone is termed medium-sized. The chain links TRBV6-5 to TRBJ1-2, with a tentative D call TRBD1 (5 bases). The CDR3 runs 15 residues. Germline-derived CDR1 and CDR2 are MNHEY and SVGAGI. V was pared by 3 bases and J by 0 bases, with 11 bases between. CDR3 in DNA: TGTGCCAGCAGTTATGGGGCAGCTACTAACTATGGCTACACCTTC. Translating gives CASSYGAATNYGYTF.

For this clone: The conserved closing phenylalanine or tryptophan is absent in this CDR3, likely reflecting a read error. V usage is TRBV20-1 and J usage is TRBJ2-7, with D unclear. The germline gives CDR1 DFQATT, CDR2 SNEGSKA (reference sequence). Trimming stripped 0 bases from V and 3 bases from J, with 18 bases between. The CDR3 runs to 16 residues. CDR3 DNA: TGCAGTGCTAGAGATCTCTATGGCTTGAGACTCTACGAGCAGTACTAC. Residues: CSARDLYGLRLYEQYY.

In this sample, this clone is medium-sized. CDR3 sequence (DNA): TGTGCCAGCAGTTTAGGACTAGCGGAATACAATGAGCAGTTCTTC. Its translation is CASSLGLAEYNEQFF. The chain carries TRBV27 and TRBJ2-1; 10 bases are a match to TRBD2. CDR1 is MNHEY, CDR2 SMNVEV, per germline (reference sequence). J lost 4 bases, V lost 2 bases, and 2 bases had no gene match. This CDR3 contains 15 residues.

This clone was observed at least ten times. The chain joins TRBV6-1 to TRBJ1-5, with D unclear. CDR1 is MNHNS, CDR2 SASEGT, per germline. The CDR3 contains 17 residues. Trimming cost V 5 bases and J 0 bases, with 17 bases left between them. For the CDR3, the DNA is TGTGCCAGCAGTACCACTTCCGGGCCGAATAGCAATCAGCCCCAGCATTTT. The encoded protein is CASSTTSGPNSNQPQHF.

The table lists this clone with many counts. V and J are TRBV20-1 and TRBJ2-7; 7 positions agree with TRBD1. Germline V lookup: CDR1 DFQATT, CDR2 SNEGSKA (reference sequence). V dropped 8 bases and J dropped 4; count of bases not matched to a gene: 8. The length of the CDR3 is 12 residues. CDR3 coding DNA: TGCAGTAGCAAGGGGACAGAATACGAGCAGTACTTC. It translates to CSSKGTEYEQYF.

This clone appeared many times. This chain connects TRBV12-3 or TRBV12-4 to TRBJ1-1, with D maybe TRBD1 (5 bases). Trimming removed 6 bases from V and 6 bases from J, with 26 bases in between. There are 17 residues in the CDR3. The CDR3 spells CASSCLRKAGCSPEAFF. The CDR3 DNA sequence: TGTGCCAGCAGCTGTCTTCGAAAGGCAGGGTGTTCCCCTGAAGCTTTCTTT.

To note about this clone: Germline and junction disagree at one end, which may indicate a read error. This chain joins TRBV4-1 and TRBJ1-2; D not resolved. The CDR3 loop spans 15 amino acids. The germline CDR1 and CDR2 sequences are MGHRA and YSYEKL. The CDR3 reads CAISQGVRADSGYTF. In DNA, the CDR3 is TGCGCCATCAGCCAAGGAGTCCGGGCCGACTCTGGCTACACCTTC.

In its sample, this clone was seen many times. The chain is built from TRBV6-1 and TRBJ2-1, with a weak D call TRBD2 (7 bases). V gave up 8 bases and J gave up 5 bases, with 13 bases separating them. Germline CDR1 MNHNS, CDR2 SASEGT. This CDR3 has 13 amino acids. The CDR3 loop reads CASRPGGNNEQFF. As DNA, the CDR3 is TGTGCCAGCCGACCGGGGGGCAACAATGAGCAGTTCTTC.

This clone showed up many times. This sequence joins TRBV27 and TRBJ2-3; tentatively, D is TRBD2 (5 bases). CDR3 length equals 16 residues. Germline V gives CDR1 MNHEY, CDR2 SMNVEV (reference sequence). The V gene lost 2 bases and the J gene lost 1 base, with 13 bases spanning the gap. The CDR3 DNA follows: TGTGCCAGCAGTTTAGGGAGTTGGGCCCGCACAGATACGCAGTATTTT. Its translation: CASSLGSWARTDTQYF.

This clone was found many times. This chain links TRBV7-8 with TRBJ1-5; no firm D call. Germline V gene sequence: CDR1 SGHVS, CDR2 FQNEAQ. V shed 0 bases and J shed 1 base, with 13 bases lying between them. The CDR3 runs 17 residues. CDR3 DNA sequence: TGTGCCAGCAGCTTAGCCGGTTGGCCCGAGAGCAATCAGCCCCAGCATTTT. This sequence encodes CASSLAGWPESNQPQHF.

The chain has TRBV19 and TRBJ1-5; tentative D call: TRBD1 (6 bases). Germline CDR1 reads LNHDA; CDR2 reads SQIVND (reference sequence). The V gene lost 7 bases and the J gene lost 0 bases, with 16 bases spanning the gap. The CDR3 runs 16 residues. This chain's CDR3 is CASTPDRAYSNQPQHF. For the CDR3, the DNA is TGTGCCAGTACCCCGGACAGAGCATATAGCAATCAGCCCCAGCATTTT.

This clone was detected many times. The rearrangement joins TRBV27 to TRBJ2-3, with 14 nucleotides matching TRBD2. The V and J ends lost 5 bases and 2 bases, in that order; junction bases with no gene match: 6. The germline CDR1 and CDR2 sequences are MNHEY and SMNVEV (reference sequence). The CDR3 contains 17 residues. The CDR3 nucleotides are TGTGCCAGCAGTGATAGACTAGCGGGAGGGTTCACAGATACGCAGTATTTT. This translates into CASSDRLAGGFTDTQYF.

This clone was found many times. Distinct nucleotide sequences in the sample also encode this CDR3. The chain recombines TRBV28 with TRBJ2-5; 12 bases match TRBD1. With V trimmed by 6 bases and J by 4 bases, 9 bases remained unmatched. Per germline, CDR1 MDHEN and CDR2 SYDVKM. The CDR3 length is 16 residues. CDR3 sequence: CASSPPGQGAGETQYF. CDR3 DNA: TGTGCCAGCAGCCCCCCGGGACAGGGGGCGGGAGAGACCCAGTACTTC.

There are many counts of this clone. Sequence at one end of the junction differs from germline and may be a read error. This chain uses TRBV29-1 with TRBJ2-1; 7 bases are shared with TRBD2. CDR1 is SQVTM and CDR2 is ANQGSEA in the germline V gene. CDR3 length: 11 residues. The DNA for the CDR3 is TGCACCGTTGAAAGGGAGGGTGAGCAGTTCTTC. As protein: CTVEREGEQFF.

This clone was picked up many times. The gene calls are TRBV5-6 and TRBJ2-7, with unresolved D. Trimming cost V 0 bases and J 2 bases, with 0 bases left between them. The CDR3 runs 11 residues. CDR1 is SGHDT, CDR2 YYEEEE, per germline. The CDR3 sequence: CASSLAYEQYF. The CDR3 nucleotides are TGTGCCAGCAGCTTGGCCTACGAGCAGTACTTC.

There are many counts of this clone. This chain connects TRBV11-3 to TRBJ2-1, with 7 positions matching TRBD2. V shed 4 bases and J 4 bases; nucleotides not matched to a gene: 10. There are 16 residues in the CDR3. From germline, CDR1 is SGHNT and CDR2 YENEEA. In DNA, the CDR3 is TGTGCCAGCAGCTCCTGGGCTAGCGGCATATACAATGAGCAGTTCTTC. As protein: CASSSWASGIYNEQFF.

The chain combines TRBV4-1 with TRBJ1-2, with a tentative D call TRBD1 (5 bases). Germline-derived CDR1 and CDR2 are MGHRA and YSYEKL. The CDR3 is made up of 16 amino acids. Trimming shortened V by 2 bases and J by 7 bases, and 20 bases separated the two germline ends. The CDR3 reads CASSQWSARDNGGYTF. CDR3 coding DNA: TGCGCCAGCAGCCAATGGAGCGCCAGGGATAATGGTGGCTACACCTTC.

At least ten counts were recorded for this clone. The CDR3 loop reads CATSDRSIAGGAYQETQYF. DNA of the CDR3: TGTGCCACCAGTGACCGATCGATAGCGGGAGGGGCGTACCAAGAGACCCAGTACTTC. The chain joins TRBV24-1 to TRBJ2-5; 11 positions match TRBD2. With V trimmed by 4 bases and J by 0 bases, 12 bases remained unmatched. Germline CDR1 and CDR2: KGHDR and SFDVKD. This CDR3 contains 19 residues.

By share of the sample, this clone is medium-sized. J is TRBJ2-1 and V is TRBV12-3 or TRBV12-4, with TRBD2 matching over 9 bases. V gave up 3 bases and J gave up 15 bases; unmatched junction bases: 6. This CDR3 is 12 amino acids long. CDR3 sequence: CASSFKREVLFF. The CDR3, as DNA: TGTGCCAGCAGTTTCAAGCGGGAGGTCTTGTTCTTC.

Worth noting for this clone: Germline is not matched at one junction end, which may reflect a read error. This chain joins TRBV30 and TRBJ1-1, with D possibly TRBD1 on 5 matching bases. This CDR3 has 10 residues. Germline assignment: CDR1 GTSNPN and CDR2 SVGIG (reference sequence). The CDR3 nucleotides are TGTGCCTTTGGACACCGTGAAGCCTTCTTT. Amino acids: CAFGHREAFF.